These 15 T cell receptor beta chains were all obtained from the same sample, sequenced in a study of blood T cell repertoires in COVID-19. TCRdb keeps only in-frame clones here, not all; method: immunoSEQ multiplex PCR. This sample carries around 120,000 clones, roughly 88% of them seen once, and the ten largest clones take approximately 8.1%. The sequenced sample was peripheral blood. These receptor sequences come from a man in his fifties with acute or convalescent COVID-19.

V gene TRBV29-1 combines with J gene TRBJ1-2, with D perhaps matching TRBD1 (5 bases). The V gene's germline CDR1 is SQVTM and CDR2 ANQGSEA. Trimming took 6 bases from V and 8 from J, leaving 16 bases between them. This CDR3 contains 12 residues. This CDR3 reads CSVLLGLEGYTF. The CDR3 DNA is TGCAGCGTGCTCTTGGGACTGGAAGGCTACACCTTC.

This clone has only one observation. CDR3 DNA: TGTGCCAGCAGTGACCAACCGAGCGGGAGAGTAGGCAATGAGCAGTTCTTC. Its protein is CASSDQPSGRVGNEQFF. V is TRBV6-1 and J is TRBJ2-1; 8 bases map to TRBD2. The CDR3 is made up of 17 amino acids. Germline loops: CDR1 MNHNS, CDR2 SASEGT. The V and J ends lost 3 bases and 6 bases, in that order; junction bases with no gene match: 13.

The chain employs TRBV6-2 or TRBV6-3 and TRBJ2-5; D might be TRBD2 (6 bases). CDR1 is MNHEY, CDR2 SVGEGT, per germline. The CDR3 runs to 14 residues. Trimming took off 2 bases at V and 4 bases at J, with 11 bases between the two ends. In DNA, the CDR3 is TGTGCCAGCAGTTACCATGTGGGAGGAGAGACCCAGTACTTC. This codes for CASSYHVGGETQYF.

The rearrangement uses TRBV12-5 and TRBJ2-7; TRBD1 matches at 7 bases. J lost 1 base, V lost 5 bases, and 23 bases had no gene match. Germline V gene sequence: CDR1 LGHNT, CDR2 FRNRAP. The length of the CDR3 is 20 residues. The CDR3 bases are TGTGCTAGTGGTCTCCTCCTGGGACAGAACGGTCCGTCGGGGTCCTACGAGCAGTACTTC. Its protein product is CASGLLLGQNGPSGSYEQYF.

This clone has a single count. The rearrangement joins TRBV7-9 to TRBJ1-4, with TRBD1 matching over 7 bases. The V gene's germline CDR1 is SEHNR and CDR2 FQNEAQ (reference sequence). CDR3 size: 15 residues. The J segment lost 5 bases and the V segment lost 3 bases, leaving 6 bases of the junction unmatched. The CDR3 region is CASSLIGTENEKLFF. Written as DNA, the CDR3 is TGTGCCAGCAGCTTGATCGGGACAGAAAATGAAAAACTGTTTTTT.

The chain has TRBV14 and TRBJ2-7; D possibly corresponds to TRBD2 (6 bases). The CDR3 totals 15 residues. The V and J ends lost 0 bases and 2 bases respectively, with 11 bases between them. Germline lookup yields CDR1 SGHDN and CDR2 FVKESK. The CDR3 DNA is TGTGCCAGCAGCCAAGATAGCGGCACCGCCTACGAGCAGTACTTC. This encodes CASSQDSGTAYEQYF. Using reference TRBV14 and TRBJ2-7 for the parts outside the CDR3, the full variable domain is EAGVTQFPSHSVIEKGQTVTLRCDPISGHDNLYWYRRVMGKEIKFLLHFVKESKQDESGMPNNRFLAERTGGTYSTLKVQPAELEDSGVYFCASSQDSGTAYEQYFGPGTRLTVT.

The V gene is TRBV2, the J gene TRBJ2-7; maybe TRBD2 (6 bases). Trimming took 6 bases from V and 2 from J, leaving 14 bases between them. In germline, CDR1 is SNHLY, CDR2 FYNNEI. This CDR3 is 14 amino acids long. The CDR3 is CASRRRDLTYEQYF. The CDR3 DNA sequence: TGTGCCAGCAGGCGGCGGGATCTAACCTACGAGCAGTACTTC.

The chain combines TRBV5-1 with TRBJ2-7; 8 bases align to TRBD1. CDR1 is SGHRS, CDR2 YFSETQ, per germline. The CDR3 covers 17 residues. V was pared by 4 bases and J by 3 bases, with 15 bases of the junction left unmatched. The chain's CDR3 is CASSPPGGGLLNYEQYF. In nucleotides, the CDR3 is TGCGCCAGCAGCCCACCAGGGGGCGGACTACTCAACTACGAGCAGTACTTC.

In DNA, the CDR3 is TGTGCCACCAGTGGTAACGACAGGGGGCGGACTGAAGCTTTCTTT. Protein: CATSGNDRGRTEAFF. J is TRBJ1-1 and V is TRBV24-1; 10 nucleotides agree with TRBD1. Germline V gene sequence: CDR1 KGHDR, CDR2 SFDVKD. The CDR3 consists of 15 residues. V lost 5 bases, J lost 5 bases, and 7 bases stayed unmatched.

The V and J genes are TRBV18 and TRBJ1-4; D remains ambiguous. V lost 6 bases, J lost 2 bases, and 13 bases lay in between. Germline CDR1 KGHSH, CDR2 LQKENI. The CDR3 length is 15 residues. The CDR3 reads CASSEEVPTNEKLFF. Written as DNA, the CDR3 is TGTGCCAGCTCGGAAGAGGTGCCGACTAATGAAAAACTGTTTTTT.

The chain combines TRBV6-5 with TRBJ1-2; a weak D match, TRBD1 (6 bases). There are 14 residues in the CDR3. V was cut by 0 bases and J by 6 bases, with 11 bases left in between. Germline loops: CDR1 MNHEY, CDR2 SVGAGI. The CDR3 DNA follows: TGTGCCAGCAGTTACTCGGGCAGGGGTAATGGCTACACCTTC. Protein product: CASSYSGRGNGYTF.

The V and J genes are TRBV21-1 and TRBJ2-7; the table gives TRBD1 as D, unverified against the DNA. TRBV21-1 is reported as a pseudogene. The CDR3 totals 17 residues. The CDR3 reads CASIPTPTGLNSYEQYF. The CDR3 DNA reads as TGTGCCAGCATCCCGACTCCGACAGGACTGAACTCCTACGAGCAGTACTTC.

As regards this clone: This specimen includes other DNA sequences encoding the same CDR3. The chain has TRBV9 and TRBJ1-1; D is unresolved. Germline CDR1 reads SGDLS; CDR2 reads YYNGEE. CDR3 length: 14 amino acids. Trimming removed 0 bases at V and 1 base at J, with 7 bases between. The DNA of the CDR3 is TGTGCCAGCAGCGTAGGCCCGGGGAACACTGAAGCTTTCTTT. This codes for CASSVGPGNTEAFF.

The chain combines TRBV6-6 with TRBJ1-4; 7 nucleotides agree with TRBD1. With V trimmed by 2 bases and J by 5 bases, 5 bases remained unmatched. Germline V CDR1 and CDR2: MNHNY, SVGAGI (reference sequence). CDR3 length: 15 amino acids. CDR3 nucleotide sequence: TGTGCCAGCAGTTACCCATTGACAGGGAATGAAAAACTGTTTTTT. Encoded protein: CASSYPLTGNEKLFF.

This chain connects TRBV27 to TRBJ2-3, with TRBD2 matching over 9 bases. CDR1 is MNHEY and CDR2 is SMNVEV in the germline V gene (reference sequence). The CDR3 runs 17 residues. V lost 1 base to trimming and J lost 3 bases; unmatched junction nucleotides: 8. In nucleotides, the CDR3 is TGTGCCAGCAGTTTATTTCCTAGCGGGACCGGTACAGATACGCAGTATTTT. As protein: CASSLFPSGTGTDTQYF.